Listed below are T cell receptor beta chains from one sample, sequenced in a study of blood T cells in healthy people across ages. TCRdb ran MiXCR on the 5' RACE reads and lists one entry per CDR3 protein. There are approximately 1.5 million distinct CDR3 sequences in the sample; roughly 43% occur only once, and more than 4% lies in the top ten. Sequencing input: blood. The source of these receptors is a woman younger than 30 in good health. CDR3s include the opening cysteine and the closing phenylalanine or tryptophan. D genes are given only for firm matches. A row's size may be missing; if present it is once, few, many or a size class.

j_call v_call d_call clone_size cdr3_nt cdr3_aa
TRBJ1-2 TRBV5-4 . few TGTGCCAGCAGCTTGCAGCAGTTCTACACCTTC CASSLQQFYTF
TRBJ2-1 TRBV27 . . TGTGCCAGCAGTTCCATGGGTTTCGGTGAGCAGTTCTTC CASSSMGFGEQFF
TRBJ2-7 TRBV20-1 . . TGCAGTGCCCCTGGGAGGGGGCAATACGAGCAGTACTTC CSAPGRGQYEQYF
TRBJ2-1 TRBV5-1 . . TGCGCCAGCAGGGCCTTTGTCAGAACCCTATACAATGAGCAGTTCTTC CASRAFVRTLYNEQFF
TRBJ2-7 TRBV6-5 . . TGTGCCAGCAGTTACTCGACGGCAGGGGATCCCTACGAGCAGTACTTC CASSYSTAGDPYEQYF
TRBJ1-5 TRBV28 TRBD1 . TGTGCCAGCAGTCACGGGACAGGGGCTCCGTATAGCAATCAGCCCCAGCATTTT CASSHGTGAPYSNQPQHF
TRBJ2-3 TRBV7-9 . . TGTGCCAGCAGCTTAGCGCCTGGACAGTGGGGCACAGATACGCAGTATTTT CASSLAPGQWGTDTQYF
TRBJ2-5 TRBV5-1 . . TGCGCCAGCAGCGTACCAACGGGGACAACGGGTGAGCAGTACTTC CASSVPTGTTGEQYF
TRBJ2-3 TRBV6-5 TRBD1 many TGTGCCAGCAGTTACGAGGGGGCGCTGTCCCCAGATACGCAGTATTTT CASSYEGALSPDTQYF
TRBJ2-7 TRBV29-1 . once TGCAGCGTTGAAGGTTCTGGGGGCAAGCGGTACGAGCAGTACTTC CSVEGSGGKRYEQYF
TRBJ2-2 TRBV20-1 . once TGCAGTGCTAGAGCTGGGTCGGCAGACACCGGGGAGCTGTTTTTT CSARAGSADTGELFF
TRBJ1-2 TRBV28 TRBD1 few TGTGCCAGCAGCTCTCCCTTTGAAGGGGGCATGAACTATGGCTACACCTTC CASSSPFEGGMNYGYTF
TRBJ1-1 TRBV24-1 TRBD1 . TGTGCCACCAGTGATCCGGGACAGGGCATCACTGAAGCTTTCTTT CATSDPGQGITEAFF
TRBJ2-1 TRBV2 . once TGTGCCAGCAGTGAGGAGCGGTCCTCCTACAGTGAGCAGTTCTTC CASSEERSSYSEQFF
TRBJ1-1 TRBV20-1 . . TGCAGTGCTAGGGGCAGGTCCGCTACTGAAGCTTTCTTT CSARGRSATEAFF